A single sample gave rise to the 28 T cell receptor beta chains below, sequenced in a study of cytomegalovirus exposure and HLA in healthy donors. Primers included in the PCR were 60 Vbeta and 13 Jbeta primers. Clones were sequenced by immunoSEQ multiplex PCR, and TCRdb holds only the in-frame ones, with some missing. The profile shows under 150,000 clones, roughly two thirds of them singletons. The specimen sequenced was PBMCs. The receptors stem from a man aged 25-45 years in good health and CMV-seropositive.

The CDR3 sequence is CASSLDREGDEAFF. The CDR3 DNA is TGCGCCAGCAGCTTGGACAGGGAAGGTGATGAAGCTTTCTTT. This chain uses TRBV5-1 with TRBJ1-1; possibly TRBD1 for D (6 bases). V gave up 0 bases and J gave up 7 bases, with 13 bases separating them. The germline CDR1 and CDR2 sequences are SGHRS and YFSETQ. This CDR3 is built from 14 residues.

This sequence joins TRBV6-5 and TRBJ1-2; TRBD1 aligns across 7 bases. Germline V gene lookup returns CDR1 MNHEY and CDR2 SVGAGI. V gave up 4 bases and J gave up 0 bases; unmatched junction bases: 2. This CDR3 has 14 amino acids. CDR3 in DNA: TGTGCCAGCAGTTGGGGACAGCCTAACTATGGCTACACCTTC. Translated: CASSWGQPNYGYTF.

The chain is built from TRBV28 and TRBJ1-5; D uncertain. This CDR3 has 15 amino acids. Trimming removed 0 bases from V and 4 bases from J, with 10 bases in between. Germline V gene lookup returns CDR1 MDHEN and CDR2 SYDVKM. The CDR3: CASSLWRPANQPQHF. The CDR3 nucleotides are TGTGCCAGCAGTTTATGGCGGCCAGCGAATCAGCCCCAGCATTTT.

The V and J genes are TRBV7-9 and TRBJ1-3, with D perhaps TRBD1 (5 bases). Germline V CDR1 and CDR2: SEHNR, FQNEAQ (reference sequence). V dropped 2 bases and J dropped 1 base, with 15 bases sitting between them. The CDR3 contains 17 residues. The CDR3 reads CASSLRGGAFSGNTIYF. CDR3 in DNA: TGTGCCAGCAGCTTAAGGGGAGGGGCGTTTTCTGGAAACACCATATATTTT.

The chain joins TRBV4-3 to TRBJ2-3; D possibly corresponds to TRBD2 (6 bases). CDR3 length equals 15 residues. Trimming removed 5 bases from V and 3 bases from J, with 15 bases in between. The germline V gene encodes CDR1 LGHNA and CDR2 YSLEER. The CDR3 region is CASSSREPGTDTQYF. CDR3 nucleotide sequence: TGCGCCAGCAGCTCCCGGGAGCCGGGGACAGATACGCAGTATTTT.

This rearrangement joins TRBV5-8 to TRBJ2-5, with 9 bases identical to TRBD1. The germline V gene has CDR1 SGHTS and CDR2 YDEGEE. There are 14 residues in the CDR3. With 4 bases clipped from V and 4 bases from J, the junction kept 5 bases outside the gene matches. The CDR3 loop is CASSRTGAIETQYF. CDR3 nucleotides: TGTGCCAGCAGCCGGACAGGGGCAATAGAGACCCAGTACTTC.

DNA of the CDR3: TGTGCCAGCACCCCAGGACAGGGCCTGGACTTTACTGAAGCTTTCTTT. It encodes CASTPGQGLDFTEAFF. The chain employs TRBV7-6 and TRBJ1-1; TRBD1 matches 8 bases. Germline CDR1 SGHVS, CDR2 FNYEAQ. The CDR3 covers 16 residues. Trimming removed 7 bases from V and 5 bases from J; junction bases left unmatched: 15.

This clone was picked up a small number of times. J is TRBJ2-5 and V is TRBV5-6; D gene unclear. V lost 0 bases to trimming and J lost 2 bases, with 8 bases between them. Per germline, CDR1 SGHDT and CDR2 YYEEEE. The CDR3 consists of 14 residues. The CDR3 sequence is CASSLGSIQETQYF. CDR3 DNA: TGTGCCAGCAGCTTGGGGAGTATTCAAGAGACCCAGTACTTC.

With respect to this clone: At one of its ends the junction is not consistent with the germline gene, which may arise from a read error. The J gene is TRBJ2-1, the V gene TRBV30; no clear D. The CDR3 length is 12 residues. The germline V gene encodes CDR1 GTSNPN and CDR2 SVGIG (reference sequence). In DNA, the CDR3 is TGTGCCTGGAGTGTTTACGAGGCTGAGCAGCTCTTC. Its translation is CAWSVYEAEQLF.

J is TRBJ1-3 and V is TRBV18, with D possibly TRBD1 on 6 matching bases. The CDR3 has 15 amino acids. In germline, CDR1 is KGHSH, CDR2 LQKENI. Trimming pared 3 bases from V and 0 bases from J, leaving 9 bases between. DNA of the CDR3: TGTGCCAGCTCACCGGACAGCGCCTCTGGAAACACCATATATTTT. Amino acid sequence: CASSPDSASGNTIYF.

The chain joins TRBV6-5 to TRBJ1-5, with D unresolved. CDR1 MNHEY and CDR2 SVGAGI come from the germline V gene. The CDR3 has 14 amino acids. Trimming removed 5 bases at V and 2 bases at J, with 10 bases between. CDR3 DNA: TGTGCCAGCAGTGGGCATGGGCGCAATCAGCCCCAGCATTTT. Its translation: CASSGHGRNQPQHF.

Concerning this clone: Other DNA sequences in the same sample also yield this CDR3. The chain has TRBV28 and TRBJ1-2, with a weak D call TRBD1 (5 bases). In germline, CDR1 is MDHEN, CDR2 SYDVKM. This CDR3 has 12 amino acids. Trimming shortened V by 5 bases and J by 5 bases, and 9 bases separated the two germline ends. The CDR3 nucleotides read TGTGCCAGCAGTCCAGGGTTATATGGCTACACCTTC. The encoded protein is CASSPGLYGYTF.

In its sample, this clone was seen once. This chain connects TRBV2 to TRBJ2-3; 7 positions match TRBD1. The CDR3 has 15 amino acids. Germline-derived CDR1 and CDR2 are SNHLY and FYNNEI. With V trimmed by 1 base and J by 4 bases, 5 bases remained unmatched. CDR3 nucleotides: TGTGCCAGCAGTGAAGACAGGGGTTACGCAGATACGCAGTATTTT. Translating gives CASSEDRGYADTQYF.

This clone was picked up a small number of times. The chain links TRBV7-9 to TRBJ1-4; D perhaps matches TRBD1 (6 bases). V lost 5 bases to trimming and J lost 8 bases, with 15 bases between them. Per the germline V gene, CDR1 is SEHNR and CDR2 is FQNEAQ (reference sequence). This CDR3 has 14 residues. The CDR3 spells CASSQKQGWEKLFF. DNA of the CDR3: TGTGCCAGCAGCCAAAAACAGGGTTGGGAAAAACTGTTTTTT. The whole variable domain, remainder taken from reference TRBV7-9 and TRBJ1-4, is DTGVSQNPRHKITKRGQNVTFRCDPISEHNRLYWYRQTLGQGPEFLTYFQNEAQLEKSRLLSDRFSAERPKGSFSTLEIQRTEQGDSAMYLCASSQKQGWEKLFFGSGTQLSVL.

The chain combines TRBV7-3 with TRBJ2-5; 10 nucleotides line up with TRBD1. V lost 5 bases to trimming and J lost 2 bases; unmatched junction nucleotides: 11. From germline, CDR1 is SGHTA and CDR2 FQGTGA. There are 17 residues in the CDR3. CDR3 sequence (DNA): TGTGCCAGCAGCGGCCGGTCGGACAGGGGGGGTCAAGAGACCCAGTACTTC. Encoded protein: CASSGRSDRGGQETQYF.

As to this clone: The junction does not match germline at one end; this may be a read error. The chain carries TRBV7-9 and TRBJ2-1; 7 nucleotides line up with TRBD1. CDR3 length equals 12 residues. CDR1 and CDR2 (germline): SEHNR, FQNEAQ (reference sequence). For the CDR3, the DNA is TGTTCCAGCAGCTTAACACAGGGGAAGCAGTTCTTC. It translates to CSSSLTQGKQFF.

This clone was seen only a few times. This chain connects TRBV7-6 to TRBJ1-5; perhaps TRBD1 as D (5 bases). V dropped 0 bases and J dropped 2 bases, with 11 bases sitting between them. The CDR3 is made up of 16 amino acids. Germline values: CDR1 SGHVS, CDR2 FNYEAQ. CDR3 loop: CASSLAGAWGNQPQHF. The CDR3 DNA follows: TGTGCCAGCAGCTTAGCAGGGGCGTGGGGCAATCAGCCCCAGCATTTT.

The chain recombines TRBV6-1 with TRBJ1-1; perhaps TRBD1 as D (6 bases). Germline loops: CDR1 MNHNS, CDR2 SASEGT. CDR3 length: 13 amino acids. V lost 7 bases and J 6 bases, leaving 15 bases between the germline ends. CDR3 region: CASNGQLGPEAFF. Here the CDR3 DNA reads TGTGCCAGCAACGGACAGTTAGGACCTGAAGCTTTCTTT.

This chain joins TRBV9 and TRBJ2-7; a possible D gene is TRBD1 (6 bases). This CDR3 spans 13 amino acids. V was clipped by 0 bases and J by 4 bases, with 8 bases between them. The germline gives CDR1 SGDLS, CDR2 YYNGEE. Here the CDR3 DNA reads TGTGCCAGCAGCGTAGAACAGGGTTACGAGCAGTACTTC. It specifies CASSVEQGYEQYF.

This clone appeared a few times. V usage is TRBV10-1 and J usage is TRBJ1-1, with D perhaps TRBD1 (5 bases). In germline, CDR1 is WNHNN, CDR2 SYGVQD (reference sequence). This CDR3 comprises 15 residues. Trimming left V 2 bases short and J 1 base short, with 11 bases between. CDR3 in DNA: TGCGCCAGCAGTGAGGGCGGGACCCCGAACACTGAAGCTTTCTTT. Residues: CASSEGGTPNTEAFF.

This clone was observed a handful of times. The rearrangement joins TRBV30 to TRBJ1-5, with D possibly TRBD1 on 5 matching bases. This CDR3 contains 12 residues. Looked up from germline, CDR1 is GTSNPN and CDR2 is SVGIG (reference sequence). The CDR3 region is CKGRGGNQPQHF. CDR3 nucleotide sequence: TGTAAGGGGAGGGGAGGCAATCAGCCCCAGCATTTT.

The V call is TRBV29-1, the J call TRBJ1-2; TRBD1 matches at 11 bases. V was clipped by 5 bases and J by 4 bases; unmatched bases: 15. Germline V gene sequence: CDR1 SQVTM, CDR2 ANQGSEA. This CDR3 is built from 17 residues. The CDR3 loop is CSVQKLGQGAYIYGYTF. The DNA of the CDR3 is TGCAGCGTTCAAAAGCTTGGACAGGGGGCTTATATCTATGGCTACACCTTC.

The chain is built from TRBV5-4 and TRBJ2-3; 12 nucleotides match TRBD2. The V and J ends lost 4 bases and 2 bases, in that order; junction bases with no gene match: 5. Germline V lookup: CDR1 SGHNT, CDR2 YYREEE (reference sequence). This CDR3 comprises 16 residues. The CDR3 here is CASSIRLAGVTDTQYF. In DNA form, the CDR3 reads TGTGCCAGCAGCATCAGACTAGCGGGGGTCACAGATACGCAGTATTTT.

The CDR3 here is CASSYSNQPQHF. The CDR3 bases are TGTGCCAGCAGTTATAGCAATCAGCCCCAGCATTTT. The chain employs TRBV2 and TRBJ1-5, with D uncertain. Germline loops: CDR1 SNHLY, CDR2 FYNNEI. The CDR3 is made up of 12 amino acids. V shed 5 bases and J shed 0 bases, with 2 bases lying between them.

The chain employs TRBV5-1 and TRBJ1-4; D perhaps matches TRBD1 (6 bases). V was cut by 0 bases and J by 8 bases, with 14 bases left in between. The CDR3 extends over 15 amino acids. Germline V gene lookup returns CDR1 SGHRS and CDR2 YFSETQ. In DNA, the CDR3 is TGCGCCAGCAGCTTGGCTCAGGGGCAGAGAGAAAAACTGTTTTTT. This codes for CASSLAQGQREKLFF.

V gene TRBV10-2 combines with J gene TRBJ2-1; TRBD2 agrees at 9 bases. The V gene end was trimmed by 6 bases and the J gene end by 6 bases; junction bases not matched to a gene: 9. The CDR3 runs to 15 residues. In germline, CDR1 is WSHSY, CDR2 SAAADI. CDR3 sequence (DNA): TGCGCCAGCAGCCAATTAGCGGGAGTAGGCAATGAGCAGTTCTTC. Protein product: CASSQLAGVGNEQFF.

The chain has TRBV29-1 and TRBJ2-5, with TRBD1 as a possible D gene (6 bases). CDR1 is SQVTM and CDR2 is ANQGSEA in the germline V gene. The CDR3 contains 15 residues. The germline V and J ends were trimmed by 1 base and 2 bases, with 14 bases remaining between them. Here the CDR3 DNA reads TGCAGCGTTGAAGCGTATCGGACAGATCAAGAGACCCAGTACTTC. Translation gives CSVEAYRTDQETQYF.

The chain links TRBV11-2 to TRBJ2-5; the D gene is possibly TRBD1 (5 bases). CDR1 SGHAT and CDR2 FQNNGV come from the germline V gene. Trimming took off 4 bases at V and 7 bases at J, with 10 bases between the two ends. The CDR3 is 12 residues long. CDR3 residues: CASSSITGTQYF. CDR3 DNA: TGTGCCAGCAGCTCGATAACAGGGACCCAGTACTTC.